The 2 T cell receptor beta chains below all came from one sample that was sequenced in a study of control samples from healthy donors and cancer patients. Sequenced by immunoSEQ multiplex PCR; TCRdb stores in-frame clones only, minus some. The sample yields fewer than 200,000 clones, around 90% seen once. The sequencing input was blood. The receptors derive from a man aged 25 to 45 in good health.

The chain employs TRBV6-2 or TRBV6-3 and TRBJ2-2, with D perhaps TRBD2 (6 bases). The CDR3 loop spans 14 amino acids. V was cut by 2 bases and J by 12 bases, with 16 bases left in between. Germline values: CDR1 MNHEY, CDR2 SVGEGT. DNA for the CDR3: TGTGCCAGCAGTTACCCTAGCGAGAGTCCCAAGCTGTTTTTT. Its translation is CASSYPSESPKLFF.

The V and J genes are TRBV4-1 and TRBJ2-7; D ambiguous. Trimming cost V 1 base and J 3 bases, with 16 bases left between them. The CDR3 totals 16 residues. CDR1 is MGHRA, CDR2 YSYEKL, per germline. CDR3 nucleotide sequence: TGCGCCAGCAGCCAAGTAGGGTCTGGGCTCCTCTACGAGCAGTACTTC. Amino acid sequence: CASSQVGSGLLYEQYF.